This T cell receptor (beta chain) was sequenced in a study of OX40 agonist ivuxolimab in advanced cancers. This clone was observed a few times. The table came from immunoSEQ multiplex PCR; TCRdb's copy has only in-frame clones and leaves some out. This table has just over 95,000 clones, 90% appearing once. V shed 4 bases and J shed 7 bases, with 11 bases lying between them. The germline V gene has CDR1 GTSNPN and CDR2 SVGIG (reference sequence). The length of the CDR3 is 13 residues. The chain employs TRBV30 and TRBJ1-6; the D gene is possibly TRBD1 (6 bases). The sample was CD4+ or CD8+ T cells sorted from blood, taken in a trial of the OX40 agonist ivuxolimab. This TCR came from an adult with an advanced solid tumor such as melanoma, head and neck, liver or kidney cancer. In nucleotides, the CDR3 is TGTGCCTGGACTACAGGGCTCAATTCACCCCTCCACTTT. Its protein product is CAWTTGLNSPLHF.